These T cell receptor beta chains were read from a single sample in a study of blood T cell repertoires in COVID-19. Profiling relied on immunoSEQ multiplex PCR, and the TCRdb table lists in-frame clones only, not all of them. Of around 64,000 clones in the sample, approximately 84% were seen once. Sequenced input: peripheral blood. Receptor source: a man aged 45-60 years with active COVID-19. CDR3s include the opening cysteine and the closing phenylalanine or tryptophan. D genes are given only for firm matches. Clone sizes are given selectively: once, few, many, or a class where the clone is expanded.

>.|.|TRBV5-1|TRBJ2-1
TGCGCCAGCAGCCTGGCCGCTAACAATGAGCAGTTCTTC
CASSLAANNEQFF
>few|.|TRBV2|TRBJ1-2
TGTGCCAGCAAATCGGGGGGAAGTAGTGGCTACACCTTC
CASKSGGSSGYTF
>.|TRBD2|TRBV4-2|TRBJ2-5
TGTGCCAGCAGCCCAGGGACTAGCGGGTTTCTGGCAAGGACCCAGTACTTC
CASSPGTSGFLARTQYF
>few|TRBD1|TRBV7-2|TRBJ2-5
TGTGCCAGCAGCCGACAGGGACAAGAGACCCAGTACTTC
CASSRQGQETQYF
>.|TRBD1|TRBV7-7|TRBJ1-4
TGTGCCAGCAGCCTAGGGACAGGGAATTTTGAAAAACTGTTTTTT
CASSLGTGNFEKLFF
>few|.|TRBV11-2|TRBJ1-6
TGTGCCAGCAGCTTAGAGACGGGTGGAGGGCCCCTCCACTTT
CASSLETGGGPLHF
>once|.|TRBV5-1|TRBJ2-7
TGCGCCAGCAGCTTGTCAGGGATTGAAGGCTACGAGCAGTACTTC
CASSLSGIEGYEQYF
>.|TRBD1|TRBV19|TRBJ2-5
TGTGCCAGTAGTGCGGACAGGGGAGAGACCCAGTACTTC
CASSADRGETQYF
>.|TRBD2|TRBV29-1|TRBJ2-7
TGCAGCGTTTTAAAACTAGCGGGGATCTCCTACGAGCAGTACTTC
CSVLKLAGISYEQYF
>once|TRBD2|TRBV2|TRBJ2-1
TGTGCCAGCAGTGGGGGGTCCCTAGCGGGAGGGAGCTCCTACAATGAGCAGTTCTTC
CASSGGSLAGGSSYNEQFF
>.|TRBD1|TRBV9|TRBJ2-7
TGTGCCAGCGCCCCACAGGGGGCACAGGGAGAGCAGTACTTC
CASAPQGAQGEQYF
>.|.|TRBV7-8|TRBJ1-2
TGTGCCGGCAGCTTAATGACACCGATGGACTATGGCTACACCTTC
CAGSLMTPMDYGYTF
>.|.|TRBV28|TRBJ2-7
TGTGCCAGCAGTTCAGACGGCTACTATTACTACGAGCAGTACTTC
CASSSDGYYYYEQYF
>once|TRBD1|TRBV15|TRBJ1-3
TGTGCCACCAGCAGAGATCGAAGGGGGCGCGGTGGAAACACCATATATTTT
CATSRDRRGRGGNTIYF
>once|.|TRBV3-1/TRBV3-2|TRBJ2-7
TGTGCCAGCAGCCAGCCAACAGGCGCTAGCTCCTACGAGCAGTACTTC
CASSQPTGASSYEQYF
>.|TRBD1|TRBV30|TRBJ1-3
TGTGCCTGGAGTGGACAGGGGCCAGCCCGTTTT
CAWSGQGPARF
>.|.|TRBV3-1/TRBV3-2|TRBJ2-4
TGTGCCAGCAGCCTCCGGGACACAGTGTCAAACATTCAGTACTTC
CASSLRDTVSNIQYF
>.|.|TRBV12-3/TRBV12-4|TRBJ2-5
TGTGCCAGCAGCGACACTCGGGAGACCCAGTACTTC
CASSDTRETQYF
>.|TRBD1|TRBV6-5|TRBJ2-7
TGTGCCAGCAGTTACCTGTGGGACAGGGCGGGCGAGCAGTACTTC
CASSYLWDRAGEQYF